The following is a T cell receptor (beta chain) sequence with its context. Its antigen remains unidentified. This sample was taken from a study of human CD8 memory T cell subsets. UMI-labeled 5' RACE was the method by which TCR beta libraries were made. No DNA is given; TCRdb re-called the 5' RACE reads and lists each CDR3 protein once. Found here are about 7,400 distinct CDR3 sequences; the top ten clones hold around 25%. Healthy donors' buffy coats yielded the PBMC. The study used negative magnetic separation to enrich total CD8+ T cells. There are 11 residues in the CDR3. Germline assignment: CDR1 SEHNR and CDR2 FQNEAQ (reference sequence). Study results and limitations: This study determined the sequences of T cell receptor beta chains and of no other chains. It was suggested by Chao1 estimates that stem-like memory T cells were more diverse than precursor exhausted T cells.

V and J are TRBV7-9 and TRBJ2-1; TCRdb's D call of TRBD2 is untestable without DNA. Sample: CD8+ T cells from PBMCs. The sequence derives from a human donor in good health. The CDR3 sequence is CASSLRAQQFF.